The 11 T cell receptor beta chains below come from one sample, sequenced in a study of technical replicates of blood from several donors. TCRdb's table, derived via immunoSEQ multiplex PCR, lists solely in-frame clones and lacks some. This repertoire shows approximately 80,000 clones, about nine tenths found once; its top ten account for 0.41%. Material for sequencing was T cells isolated from PBMCs. These TCRs come from a human donor in good health.

The chain links TRBV2 to TRBJ2-2; 10 positions match TRBD1. CDR1 is SNHLY, CDR2 FYNNEI, per germline. The CDR3 contains 16 residues. V shed 3 bases, J shed 2 bases, and the junction held 3 bases outside the gene matches. The CDR3 bases are TGTGCCAGCAGTGATTGGGACAGGGGAAACACCGGGGAGCTGTTTTTT. It translates to CASSDWDRGNTGELFF. The complete variable domain, with remaining parts taken from reference TRBV2 and TRBJ2-2, reads EPEVTQTPSHQVTQMGQEVILRCVPISNHLYFYWYRQILGQKVEFLVSFYNNEISEKSEIFDDQFSVERPDGSNFTLKIRSTKLEDSAMYFCASSDWDRGNTGELFFGEGSRLTVL.

The genes are TRBV28 and TRBJ2-1, with TRBD1 identical over 8 bases. Trimming cost V 4 bases and J 8 bases; bases outside gene matches: 4. CDR3 length: 13 residues. From germline, CDR1 is MDHEN and CDR2 SYDVKM. The CDR3 sequence: CASSSQGADEQFF. The DNA of the CDR3 is TGTGCCAGCAGTTCTCAGGGGGCGGATGAGCAGTTCTTC.

This chain links TRBV19 with TRBJ2-7; 12 bases are a match to TRBD2. Trimming removed 3 bases from V and 5 bases from J; junction bases left unmatched: 2. Germline assignment: CDR1 LNHDA and CDR2 SQIVND (reference sequence). CDR3 size: 14 residues. The CDR3 bases are TGTGCCAGTAGTATCCTAGCGGGAGGGCACGAGCAGTACTTC. The encoded protein is CASSILAGGHEQYF. The complete variable domain, with remaining parts taken from reference TRBV19 and TRBJ2-7, reads DGGITQSPKYLFRKEGQNVTLSCEQNLNHDAMYWYRQDPGQGLRLIYYSQIVNDFQKGDIAEGYSVSREKKESFPLTVTSAQKNPTAFYLCASSILAGGHEQYFGPGTRLTVT.

In its sample, this clone was seen a few times. This chain links TRBV7-9 with TRBJ1-4; 9 bases align to TRBD1. The ends lost 4 bases at V and 7 bases at J; junction bases unmatched: 7. The CDR3 is 15 amino acids. Germline V gene data show CDR1 as SEHNR and CDR2 as FQNEAQ (reference sequence). The CDR3 region has the DNA TGTGCCAGCAGCTCATATCGGGACAGGGTTGAAAAACTGTTTTTT. Protein: CASSSYRDRVEKLFF.

The CDR3 region is CASSFGGGNNEQFF. CDR3 in DNA: TGCGCCAGCAGCTTCGGGGGAGGGAACAATGAGCAGTTCTTC. The rearrangement uses TRBV5-1 and TRBJ2-1, with 7 bases matching TRBD2. Trimming took 2 bases from V and 5 from J; bases not matched to a gene: 4. The CDR3 contains 14 residues. Germline V gene data show CDR1 as SGHRS and CDR2 as YFSETQ.

This chain connects TRBV6-5 to TRBJ2-1; 7 nucleotides match TRBD2. V was clipped by 7 bases and J by 5 bases; unmatched bases: 5. CDR1 is MNHEY and CDR2 is SVGAGI in the germline V gene. CDR3 length: 13 amino acids. The CDR3 nucleotides read TGTGCCAGCAAACCTAGCGGAAACAATGAGCAGTTCTTC. Translated, it gives CASKPSGNNEQFF.

This chain connects TRBV10-2 to TRBJ2-3; 8 nucleotides line up with TRBD2. J lost 4 bases, V lost 7 bases, and 10 bases had no gene match. The CDR3 runs 15 residues. The V gene's germline CDR1 is WSHSY and CDR2 SAAADI. The CDR3 region is CASTSSGSRSDTQYF. The CDR3 DNA sequence: TGCGCCAGCACCTCGAGCGGGAGTAGGTCAGATACGCAGTATTTT.

The chain uses TRBV28 and TRBJ2-7; 13 bases map to TRBD2. Unmatched junction bases numbered 5, after V lost 6 bases and J lost 3 bases. The CDR3 is 15 amino acids. Germline CDR1 reads MDHEN; CDR2 reads SYDVKM. In nucleotides, the CDR3 is TGTGCCAGCAGCCCAGGGACTAGCGGGATCTACGAGCAGTACTTC. The encoded protein is CASSPGTSGIYEQYF. Full variable domain (rest looked up from reference TRBV28 and TRBJ2-7): DVKVTQSSRYLVKRTGEKVFLECVQDMDHENMFWYRQDPGLGLRLIYFSYDVKMKEKGDIPEGYSVSREKKERFSLILESASTNQTSMYLCASSPGTSGIYEQYFGPGTRLTVT.

The chain employs TRBV10-3 and TRBJ1-1; TRBD1 matches 7 bases. CDR1 and CDR2 (germline): ENHRY, SYGVKD. This CDR3 is built from 16 residues. V trimming: 9 bases; J trimming: 1 base; junction bases outside the gene matches: 14. CDR3 sequence: CAISYRTGKGNTEAFF. The CDR3 nucleotides read TGTGCCATATCGTATAGGACAGGAAAGGGGAACACTGAAGCTTTCTTT.

The chain uses TRBV5-8 and TRBJ1-5; TRBD1 might be the D (6 bases). Trimming pared 4 bases from V and 5 bases from J, leaving 13 bases between. Germline V gene lookup returns CDR1 SGHTS and CDR2 YDEGEE. The CDR3 covers 14 residues. The CDR3 nucleotides are TGTGCCAGCAGCCTAGGGGGGGCCTATCAGCCCCAGCATTTT. It specifies CASSLGGAYQPQHF.

This chain joins TRBV6-5 and TRBJ2-3; 11 bases map to TRBD1. Germline CDR1 MNHEY, CDR2 SVGAGI. Germline trimming cut 6 bases from V and 2 bases from J; bases unmatched to any gene: 4. There are 15 residues in the CDR3. The CDR3 region is CASRSGQGATDTQYF. DNA for the CDR3: TGTGCCAGCAGATCCGGACAGGGGGCCACAGATACGCAGTATTTT.